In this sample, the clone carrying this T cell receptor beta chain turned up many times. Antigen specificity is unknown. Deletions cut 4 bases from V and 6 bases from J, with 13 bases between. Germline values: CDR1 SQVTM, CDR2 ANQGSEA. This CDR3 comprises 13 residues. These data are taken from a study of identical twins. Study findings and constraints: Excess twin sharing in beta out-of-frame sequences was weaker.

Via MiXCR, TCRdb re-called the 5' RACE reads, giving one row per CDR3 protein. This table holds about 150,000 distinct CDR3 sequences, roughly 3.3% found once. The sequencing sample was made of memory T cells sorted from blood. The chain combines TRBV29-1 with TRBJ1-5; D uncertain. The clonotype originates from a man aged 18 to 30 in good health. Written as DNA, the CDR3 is TGCAGCGTTGGCTCGGAGGGTGGTCAGCCCCAGCATTTT. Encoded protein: CSVGSEGGQPQHF.